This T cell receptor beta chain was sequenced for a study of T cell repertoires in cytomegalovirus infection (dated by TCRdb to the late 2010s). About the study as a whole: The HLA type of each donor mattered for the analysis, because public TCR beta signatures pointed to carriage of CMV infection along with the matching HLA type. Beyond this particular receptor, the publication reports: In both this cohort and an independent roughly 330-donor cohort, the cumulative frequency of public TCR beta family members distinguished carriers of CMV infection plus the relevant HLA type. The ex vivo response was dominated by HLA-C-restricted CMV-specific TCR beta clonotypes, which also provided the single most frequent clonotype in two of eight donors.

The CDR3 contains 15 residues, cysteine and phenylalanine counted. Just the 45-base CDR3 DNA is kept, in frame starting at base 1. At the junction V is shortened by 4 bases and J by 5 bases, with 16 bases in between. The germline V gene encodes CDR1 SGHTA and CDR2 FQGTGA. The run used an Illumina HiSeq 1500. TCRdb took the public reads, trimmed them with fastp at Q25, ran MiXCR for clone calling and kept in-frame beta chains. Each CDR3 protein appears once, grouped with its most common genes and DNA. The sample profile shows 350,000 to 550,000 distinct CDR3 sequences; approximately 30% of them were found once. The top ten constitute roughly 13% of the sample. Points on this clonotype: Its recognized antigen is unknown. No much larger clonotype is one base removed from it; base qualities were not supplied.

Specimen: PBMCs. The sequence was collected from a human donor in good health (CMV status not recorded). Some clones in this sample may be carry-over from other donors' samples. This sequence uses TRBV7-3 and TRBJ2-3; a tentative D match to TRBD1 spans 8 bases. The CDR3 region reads CASSSTGGVQDTQYF. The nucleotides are TGTGCCAGCAGCTCCACAGGGGGGGTTCAAGATACGCAGTATTTT.